The present entry profiles one T cell receptor (beta chain) with its context. These data are taken from a study of blood T cell repertoires in COVID-19. The CDR3 extends over 15 amino acids. Per germline, CDR1 GTSNPN and CDR2 SVGIG (reference sequence). J gave up 4 bases and V 0 bases, and 5 bases lay outside the gene matches. TCRdb's copy holds only in-frame clones and misses some; the assay was immunoSEQ multiplex PCR. The sample lists hundreds of thousands of clones; roughly 86% were seen once. The sequence was collected from a woman in her twenties or thirties who had recovered from COVID-19. This chain joins TRBV30 and TRBJ2-7, with 11 bases fitting TRBD2. Sequenced: PBMCs or T cells enriched from blood (not recorded which). The CDR3 DNA is TGTGCCTGGAGTGTAGTGCCTAGCGGGGGGTACGAGCAGTACTTC. Translation: CAWSVVPSGGYEQYF.